This record covers a single TCR beta chain. TCRdb's table, derived via immunoSEQ multiplex PCR, lists solely in-frame clones and lacks some. The profile covers about 160,000 clones, with 80% to 90% appearing a single time and 4.5% to 7% taken by the ten largest. This specimen belongs to a study of cytomegalovirus exposure and HLA in healthy donors. The overall study: The 500 to 750 first-cohort repertoires and the 120 or so validation repertoires shared the same platform, a later analysis reported.

The validation cohort, a group of more than 100 subjects, included the donors and was separate from the roughly 620-subject first cohort. The CDR3 contains 13 residues. Trimming cost V 1 base and J 1 base, with 5 bases left between them. The germline gives CDR1 SGHNT, CDR2 YYREEE (reference sequence). Material: PBMCs. The sequence was obtained from a woman aged 25 to 39 in good health and CMV-seronegative. The chain recombines TRBV5-4 with TRBJ1-1; D is undetermined. The CDR3 protein is CASSLRANTEAFF. The DNA of the CDR3 is TGTGCCAGCAGCTTGAGAGCGAACACTGAAGCTTTCTTT.